This TCR beta chain was recovered during a study of blood T cell repertoires in COVID-19. Study information: Sites across the United States, Italy and Spain contributed samples from acute and convalescent COVID-19. PBMCs, B-cell-depleted T cells, or T cells were the source of the cDNA or gDNA that made up the material.

The table came from immunoSEQ multiplex PCR; TCRdb's copy has only in-frame clones and leaves some out. The sample yields about 290,000 clones, about nine tenths seen once. V lost 6 bases and J 3 bases, leaving 3 bases between the germline ends. Germline V lookup: CDR1 SNHLY, CDR2 FYNNEI. The CDR3 has 10 amino acids. The rearrangement joins TRBV2 to TRBJ2-7; D gene uncertain. The source material was peripheral blood. The receptor's source is a woman aged 30 to 39 with active or convalescent COVID-19. The CDR3 DNA reads as TGTGCCAGCAGCTACTACGAGCAGTACTTC. This encodes CASSYYEQYF.